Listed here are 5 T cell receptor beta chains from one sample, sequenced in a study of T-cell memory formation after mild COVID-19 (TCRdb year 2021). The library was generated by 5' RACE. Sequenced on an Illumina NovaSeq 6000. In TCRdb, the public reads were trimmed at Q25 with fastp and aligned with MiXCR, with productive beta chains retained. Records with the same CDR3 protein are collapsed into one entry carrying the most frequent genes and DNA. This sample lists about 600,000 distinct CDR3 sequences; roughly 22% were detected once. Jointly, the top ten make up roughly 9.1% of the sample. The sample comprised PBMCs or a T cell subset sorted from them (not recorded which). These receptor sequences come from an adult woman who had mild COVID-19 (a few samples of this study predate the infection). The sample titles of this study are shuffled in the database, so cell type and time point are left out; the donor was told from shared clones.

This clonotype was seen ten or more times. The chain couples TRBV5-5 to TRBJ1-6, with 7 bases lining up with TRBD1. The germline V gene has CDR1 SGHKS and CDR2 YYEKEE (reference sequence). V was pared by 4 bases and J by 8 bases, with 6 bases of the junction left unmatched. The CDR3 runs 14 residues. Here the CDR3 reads CASSRDSPYSPLHF. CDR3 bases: TGTGCCAGCAGCCGGGACAGCCCCTATTCACCCCTCCACTTT. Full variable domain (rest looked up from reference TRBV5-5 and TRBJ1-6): DAGVTQSPTHLIKTRGQQVTLRCSPISGHKSVSWYQQVLGQGPQFIFQYYEKEERGRGNFPDRFSARQFPNYSSELNVNALLLGDSALYLCASSRDSPYSPLHFGNGTRLTVT.

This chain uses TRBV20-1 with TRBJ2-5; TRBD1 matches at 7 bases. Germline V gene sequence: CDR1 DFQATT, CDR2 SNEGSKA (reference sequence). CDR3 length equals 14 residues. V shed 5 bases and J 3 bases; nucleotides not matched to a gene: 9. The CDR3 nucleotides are TGCAGTGCTTTAAAAGGACAGGCGAAAGAGACCCAGTACTTC. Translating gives CSALKGQAKETQYF.

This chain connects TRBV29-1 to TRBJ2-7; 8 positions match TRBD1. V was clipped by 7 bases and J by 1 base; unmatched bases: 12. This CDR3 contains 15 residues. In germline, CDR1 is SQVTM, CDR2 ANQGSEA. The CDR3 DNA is TGCAGCGCCGTGGAGGGACAGGCACTATCCTACGAGCAGTACTTC. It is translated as CSAVEGQALSYEQYF.

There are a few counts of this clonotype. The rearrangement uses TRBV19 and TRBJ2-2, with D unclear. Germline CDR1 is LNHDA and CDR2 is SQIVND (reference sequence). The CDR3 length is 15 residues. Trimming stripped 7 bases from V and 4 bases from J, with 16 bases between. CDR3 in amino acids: CASTRDKWSTGELFF. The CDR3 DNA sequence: TGTGCCAGTACCAGAGACAAGTGGAGCACCGGGGAGCTGTTTTTT.

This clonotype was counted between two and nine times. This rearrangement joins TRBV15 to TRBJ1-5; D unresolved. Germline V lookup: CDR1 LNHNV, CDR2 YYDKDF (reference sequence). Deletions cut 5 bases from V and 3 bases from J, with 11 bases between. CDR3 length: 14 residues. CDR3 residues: CATSDNSDNQPQHF. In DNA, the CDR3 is TGTGCCACCAGCGACAACAGCGACAATCAGCCCCAGCATTTT.